This entry concerns a single TCR beta chain. This clonotype showed up just once. The target of this receptor is not known. Germline is not matched at one junction end, which may reflect a read error. The library was produced with multiplex PCR. Sequencing instrument: Illumina HiSeq 2500. TCRbeta libraries were constructed through three rounds of nested PCR with primers (Table S4) according to protocols adapted from ARM-PCR. Before sequencing, PCR products in the 200-500 bp range were cut out of the gel and cleaned up using the QIAquick gel extraction kit. The study's own analysis went as follows. Reads were cleaned using Trimmomatic, were merged into complete CDR3 sequences using FLASH, and were assigned to V(D)J germline segments using MiTCR. Clonal diversity was computed as the inverse Simpson's index with VDJtools. Productive reads were defined as in-frame sequences without a premature stop codon. TCRdb passed the public sequencing reads through fastp at Q25 and MiXCR, retaining productive beta sequences. One record per CDR3 amino acid sequence lists the most common genes and DNA. TCRdb's processing, not the authors', yielded these V and J calls. This sample lists around 80,000 distinct CDR3 sequences; about 82% were detected once. The ten largest clonotypes hold about 47% of the sample.

The sample belongs to a study of tumor and adjacent non-tumor tissue in lung cancer (dated by TCRdb to 2016 to 2018). At the level of the whole study: By cancer type, the cohort comprised 11 to 12 adenocarcinoma patients, 2 squamous cell carcinoma patients and 1 small cell lung cancer patient. Bulk TCRbeta repertoires were compared between lung tumor tissue and matched distant non-tumor lung tissue obtained from fewer than 16 lung cancer patients. For each patient, one tumor sample and one normal lung sample were taken, giving thirty paired specimens that underwent TCRbeta CDR3 sequencing. Among the roughly 15 patients, ages ranged from about 30 to 85 years, some ten were men and 5 were women, and disease was TNM stage I to III. A total of fewer than 150 million productive TCRbeta reads were generated by sequencing, corresponding to an average of roughly 4 million reads per sample. What the research found in general, with its limitations: The methods do not name the sequencing platform or mention unique molecular identifiers. TCR diversity was significantly higher in younger patients, and greater tumor TCR diversity was associated with shorter overall survival and shorter disease-free survival. Significantly higher TCR diversity (inverse Simpson) was observed in tumor tissue than in normal lung tissue (approximately 400 vs 170, P = 0.0075, Mann-Whitney U test). A significantly larger cumulative share of the repertoire was made up by the top 100 clones in normal lung than in tumor tissue. Because peripheral blood was not sequenced, blood TCRbeta repertoires in the lung cancer patients of the study were not examined. With only around 15 patients in the cohort, the authors noted that larger samples and more detailed clinical data are needed.

RNA was isolated from bulk unsorted tissue, and RNA quality was assessed with a NanoDrop ND-1000 and an Agilent 2100. Distant non-tumor tissue taken more than 3 cm from the tumor edge was used as the normal lung sample. Donors were newly diagnosed lung cancer patients admitted for thoracic surgery in China between August and November 2014, without prior chemotherapy. Patients who had received previous radiotherapy or chemotherapy, or who had another concurrent cancer, were excluded from the study. Pieces of surgical tissue measuring 1-2 cm3 were kept in RNAlater solution and held at -80 degrees C until needed. The CDR3 measures 14 amino acids from cysteine to phenylalanine. Kept here is only the CDR3 DNA, which spans 42 bases and is read in frame from base 1. The germline V gene (reference sequence) sets CDR1 to MNHNY and CDR2 to SVGAGI.

The clonotype originates from a man in his fifties or sixties with non-small cell lung cancer. What was sequenced was distant non-tumor lung tissue. Here the chain combines TRBV6-6 and TRBJ2-7; 6 matching bases give a weak D call of TRBD1. The sequenced DNA: TGTGCCAGCAGCCTCCGGGACACGACCTACGTGCAGTATTTC. The encoded protein is CASSLRDTTYVQYF.